The text below deals with one TCR beta chain. Measured with immunoSEQ multiplex PCR; TCRdb has only the in-frame clones, and not every one. The repertoire has more than 110,000 clones, approximately 92% of them found once; the top ten carry around 3.2%. The data originate from a study of T cell responses to AZD1222 COVID-19 vaccine. Per the germline V gene, CDR1 is SGHDT and CDR2 is YYEEEE. V lost 0 bases, J lost 7 bases, and 14 bases lay in between. The CDR3 has 15 residues. Source: peripheral blood, taken on day 0 of AZD1222 vaccination. The gene calls are TRBV5-6 and TRBJ1-3; maybe TRBD1 (5 bases). This TCR was recovered from an adult in good health. CDR3 in DNA: TGTGCCAGCAGCTTGGGGGGGTCCAAGGTGAACACCATATATTTT. Encoded protein: CASSLGGSKVNTIYF.